This is a list of T cell receptor beta chains from one sample in a study of tumour-infiltrating T cells in Burkitt lymphoma. Here immunoSEQ multiplex PCR was the method, and the copy in TCRdb shows in-frame clones only, minus some. The repertoire holds around 210 clones, with roughly nine tenths as singletons. Sequencing was carried out using tumor tissue. The receptors were gathered from a human donor with Burkitt lymphoma. Both conserved end residues are part of each CDR3. D genes are given only for firm matches. Only part of the rows carry a size: once, few, many, or a class if the clone is expanded.

j_call,d_call,clone_size,v_call,cdr3_aa
TRBJ1-6,TRBD1,-,TRBV7-9,CASSSGQVYHNSPLHF
TRBJ2-1,-,-,TRBV9,CASSEEGIGYNEQFF
TRBJ1-4,TRBD1,-,TRBV9,CASSVGTGSSEKLFF
TRBJ2-3,TRBD2,-,TRBV6-5,CASSYTAGVITDTQYF
TRBJ2-7,TRBD1,-,TRBV10-3,CAIRNPGQGSYEQYF
TRBJ1-2,-,-,TRBV1,CTSSQDGGYTF
TRBJ1-1,-,-,TRBV28,CASTQRASGGTEAFF
TRBJ1-5,TRBD1,-,TRBV7-9,CASSFEGGQGVNQPQHF
TRBJ2-5,-,-,TRBV19,CATSNVDQEIQYF
TRBJ2-7,TRBD2,once,TRBV5-3,CARSPVGGEGYEQYF
TRBJ2-1,TRBD2,-,TRBV19,CASSRTSGAYNEQFF
TRBJ1-1,-,-,TRBV9,CASSVGRGTEAFF
TRBJ1-4,-,-,TRBV6-1,CASSENREGEKLFF
TRBJ2-1,TRBD2,-,TRBV30,CAFRLAGGPSYNEQFF
TRBJ2-2,TRBD2,-,TRBV7-9,CASGEGVSGELFF
TRBJ2-7,TRBD2,-,TRBV29-1,CSVVLLAGYEQYF
TRBJ2-6,-,-,TRBV23-1,CASSALWQQSRANVLTF
TRBJ1-6,-,-,TRBV27,CASRADYNSPLHF
TRBJ2-7,TRBD2,-,TRBV27,CASSSWGGSGEQYF
TRBJ2-6,-,-,TRBV5-1,CASSGSPSGANVLTF
TRBJ2-2,TRBD1,few,TRBV9,CASSLGRDRTGELFF
TRBJ1-5,-,-,TRBV15,CATSFHSNQPQHF
TRBJ2-1,TRBD2,-,TRBV10-2,CASSLSGGVYNEQFF
TRBJ1-1,-,few,TRBV7-9,CASSPKGQNTEAFF
TRBJ1-3,-,-,TRBV7-4,CASSPRWGTSGNTIYF
TRBJ2-7,-,-,TRBV5-1,CASSYSGTFYEQYF
TRBJ1-2,-,once,TRBV11-2,CASSLGIGYDYTF
TRBJ2-7,TRBD1,-,TRBV14,CASSPIGQGAYEQYF
TRBJ2-7,TRBD2,-,TRBV18,CASSPLAGGRQRGYEQYF
TRBJ2-5,-,-,TRBV25-1,CASSEWRGPQETQYF
TRBJ2-6,-,-,TRBV7-8,CASSCGFPQSRANVLTF
TRBJ1-6,-,-,TRBV28,CASVPGRFNSPLHF